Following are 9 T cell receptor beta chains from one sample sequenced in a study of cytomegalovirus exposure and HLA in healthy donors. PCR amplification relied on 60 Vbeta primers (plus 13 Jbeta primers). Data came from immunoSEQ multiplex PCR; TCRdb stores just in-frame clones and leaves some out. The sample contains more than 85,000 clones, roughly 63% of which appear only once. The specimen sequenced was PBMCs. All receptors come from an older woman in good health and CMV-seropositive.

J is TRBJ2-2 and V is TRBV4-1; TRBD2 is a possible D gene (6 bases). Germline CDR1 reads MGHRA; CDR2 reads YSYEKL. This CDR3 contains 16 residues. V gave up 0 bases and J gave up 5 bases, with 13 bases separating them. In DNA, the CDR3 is TGCGCCAGCAGCCAAGAAGCAGGCGGGGCAACCGGGGAGCTGTTTTTT. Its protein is CASSQEAGGATGELFF.

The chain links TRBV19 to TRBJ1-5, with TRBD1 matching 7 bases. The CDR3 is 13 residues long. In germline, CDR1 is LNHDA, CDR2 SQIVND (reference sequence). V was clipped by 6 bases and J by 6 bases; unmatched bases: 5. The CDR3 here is CASREGATQPQHF. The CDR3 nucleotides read TGTGCCAGTAGGGAGGGGGCTACTCAGCCCCAGCATTTT.

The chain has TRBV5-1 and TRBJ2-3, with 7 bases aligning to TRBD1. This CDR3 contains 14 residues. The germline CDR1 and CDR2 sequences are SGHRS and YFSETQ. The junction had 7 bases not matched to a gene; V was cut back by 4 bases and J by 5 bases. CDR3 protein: CASSITQGRDTQYF. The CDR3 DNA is TGCGCCAGCAGCATTACACAGGGGAGAGATACGCAGTATTTT. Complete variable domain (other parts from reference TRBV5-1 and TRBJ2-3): KAGVTQTPRYLIKTRGQQVTLSCSPISGHRSVSWYQQTPGQGLQFLFEYFSETQRNKGNFPGRFSGRQFSNSRSEMNVSTLELGDSALYLCASSITQGRDTQYFGPGTRLTVL.

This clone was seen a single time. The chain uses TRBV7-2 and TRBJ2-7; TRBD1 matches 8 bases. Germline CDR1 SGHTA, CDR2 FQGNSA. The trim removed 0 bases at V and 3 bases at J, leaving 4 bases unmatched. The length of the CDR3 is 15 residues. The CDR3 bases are TGTGCCAGCAGCTTAGCTGGACAGGGTATCTACGAGCAGTACTTC. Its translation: CASSLAGQGIYEQYF.

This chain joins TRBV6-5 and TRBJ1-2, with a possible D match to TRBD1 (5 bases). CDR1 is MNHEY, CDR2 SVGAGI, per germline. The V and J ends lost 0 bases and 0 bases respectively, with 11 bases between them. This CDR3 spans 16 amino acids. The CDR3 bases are TGTGCCAGCAGTTACTCCAGGGACTATACTAACTATGGCTACACCTTC. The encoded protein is CASSYSRDYTNYGYTF.

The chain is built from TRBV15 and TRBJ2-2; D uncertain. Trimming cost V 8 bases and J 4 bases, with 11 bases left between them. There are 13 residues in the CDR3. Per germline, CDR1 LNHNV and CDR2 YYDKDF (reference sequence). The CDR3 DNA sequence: TGTGCCACCTCCAAGCCAACCACCGGGGAGCTGTTTTTT. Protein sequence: CATSKPTTGELFF.

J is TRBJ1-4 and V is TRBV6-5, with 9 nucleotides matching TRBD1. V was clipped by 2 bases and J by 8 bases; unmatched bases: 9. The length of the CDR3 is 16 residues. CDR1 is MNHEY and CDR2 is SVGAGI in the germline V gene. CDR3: CASSYSTGGGREKLFF. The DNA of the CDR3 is TGTGCCAGCAGTTACAGCACAGGGGGCGGACGGGAAAAACTGTTTTTT.

CDR3 bases: TGTGCCAGCATCGGGAACTCCTACGAGCAGTACTTC. Residues: CASIGNSYEQYF. V and J are TRBV6-1 and TRBJ2-7; TRBD2 might be the D (5 bases). CDR3 size: 12 residues. The V end lost 7 bases, the J end lost 0 bases, and 7 bases lay between the germline ends. CDR1 is MNHNS, CDR2 SASEGT, per germline.

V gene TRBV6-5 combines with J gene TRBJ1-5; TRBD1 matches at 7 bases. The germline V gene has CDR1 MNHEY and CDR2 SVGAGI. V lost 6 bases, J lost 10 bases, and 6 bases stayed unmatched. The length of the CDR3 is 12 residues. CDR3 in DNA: TGTGCCAGCAGACAGGGGTGGGGCCCCCAGCATTTT. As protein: CASRQGWGPQHF.